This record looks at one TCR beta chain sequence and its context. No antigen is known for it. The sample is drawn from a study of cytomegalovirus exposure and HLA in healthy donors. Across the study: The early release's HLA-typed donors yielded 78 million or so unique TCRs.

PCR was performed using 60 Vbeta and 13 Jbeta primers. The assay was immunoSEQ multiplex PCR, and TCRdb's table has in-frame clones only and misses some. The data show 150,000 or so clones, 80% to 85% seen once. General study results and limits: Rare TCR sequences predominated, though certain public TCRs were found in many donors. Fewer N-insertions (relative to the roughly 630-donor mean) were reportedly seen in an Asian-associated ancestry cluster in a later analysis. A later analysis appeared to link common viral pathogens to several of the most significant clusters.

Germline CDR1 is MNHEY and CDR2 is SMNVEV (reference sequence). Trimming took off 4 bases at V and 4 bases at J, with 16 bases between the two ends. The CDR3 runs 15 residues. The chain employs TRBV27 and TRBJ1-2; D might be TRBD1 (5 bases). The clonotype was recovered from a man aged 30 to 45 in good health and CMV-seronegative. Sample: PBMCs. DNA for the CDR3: TGTGCCAGCAGTTACGATGGGGGGTCCCCCTATGGCTACACCTTC. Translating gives CASSYDGGSPYGYTF.